These T cell receptor beta chains were read from a single sample in a study of T cell repertoires in cytomegalovirus infection. MiXCR was run by TCRdb on the reads, yielding one entry per CDR3 protein. Among 400,000 or so distinct CDR3 sequences listed, around 18% were seen once. Specimen: PBMCs. These receptors were taken from a human donor in good health (CMV status not recorded). Some clones in this sample may be carry-over from other donors' samples. Both conserved end residues are part of each CDR3. D genes are given only for firm matches.

j_gene | d_gene | v_gene | CDR3aa
TRBJ1-5 | - | TRBV2 | CASSDMVGENQPQHF
TRBJ2-1 | TRBD1 | TRBV6-1 | CASSANRGQGDEQFF
TRBJ2-3 | TRBD2 | TRBV10-3 | CTIRSSGGLGTDTQYF
TRBJ2-1 | TRBD2 | TRBV4-1 | CASSQPGLGNNEQFF
TRBJ2-1 | - | TRBV5-6 | CASSLAVGVGYNEQFF
TRBJ2-7 | - | TRBV15 | CATSRGRGATYEQYF
TRBJ2-1 | - | TRBV7-2 | CASSGKLVYNEQFF
TRBJ1-1 | - | TRBV10-3 | CAISEGVEGRSFF
TRBJ1-3 | - | TRBV7-9 | CASSLLSTGNTIYF
TRBJ2-3 | - | TRBV7-8 | CASSPRTGSSTDTQYF
TRBJ2-4 | TRBD1 | TRBV19 | CASSSLGQGAAGENIQYF
TRBJ2-1 | - | TRBV12-3/TRBV12-4 | CASRASAPSSYNEQFF
TRBJ2-4 | - | TRBV6-1 | CASSDQLLANTKNIQYF
TRBJ1-3 | - | TRBV7-8 | CASSTQGVSGNTIYF
TRBJ1-2 | - | TRBV29-1 | CSVEDRRPTALFGGYTF